This TCR beta chain stems from a study of blood T cell repertoires in COVID-19. Study in general: T cells, B-cell-depleted T cells, or PBMCs provided the cDNA or gDNA that served as material.

CDR1 and CDR2 (germline): MNHEY, SVGAGI. Trimming pared 2 bases from V and 4 bases from J, leaving 11 bases between. The length of the CDR3 is 14 residues. Original methodology: Nucleated cell number was recorded as an estimate derived from reference gene primer amplification. Here immunoSEQ multiplex PCR was the method, and the copy in TCRdb shows in-frame clones only, minus some. V, J and clone size were drawn from that table, and D and trimming were deduced from the DNA. Among 90,000 to 100,000 clones listed, 70% to 85% were seen once. The specimen sequenced was peripheral blood. V and J are TRBV6-5 and TRBJ1-1, with D uncertain. The TCR was taken from a woman aged 55-70 years with acute or convalescent COVID-19. The CDR3 is CASSYGQRATEAFF. CDR3 nucleotide sequence: TGTGCCAGCAGTTACGGGCAGCGGGCCACTGAAGCTTTCTTT.